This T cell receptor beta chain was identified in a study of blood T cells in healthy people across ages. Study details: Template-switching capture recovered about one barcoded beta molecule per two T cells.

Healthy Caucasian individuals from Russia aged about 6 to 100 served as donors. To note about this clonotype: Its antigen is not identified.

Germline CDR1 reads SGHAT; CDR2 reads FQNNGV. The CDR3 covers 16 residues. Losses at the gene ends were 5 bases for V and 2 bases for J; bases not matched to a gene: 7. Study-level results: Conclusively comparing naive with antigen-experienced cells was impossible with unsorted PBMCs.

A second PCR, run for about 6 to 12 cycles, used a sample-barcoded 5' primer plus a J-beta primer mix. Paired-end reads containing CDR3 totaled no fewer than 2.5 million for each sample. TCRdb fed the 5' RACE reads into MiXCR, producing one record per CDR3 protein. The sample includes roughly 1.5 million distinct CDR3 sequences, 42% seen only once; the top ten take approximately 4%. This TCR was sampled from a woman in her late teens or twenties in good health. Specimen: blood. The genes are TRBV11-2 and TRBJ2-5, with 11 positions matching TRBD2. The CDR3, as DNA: TGTGCCAGCAGCCGGCTAGCGGGAGGTAAACAAGAGACCCAGTACTTC. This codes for CASSRLAGGKQETQYF.